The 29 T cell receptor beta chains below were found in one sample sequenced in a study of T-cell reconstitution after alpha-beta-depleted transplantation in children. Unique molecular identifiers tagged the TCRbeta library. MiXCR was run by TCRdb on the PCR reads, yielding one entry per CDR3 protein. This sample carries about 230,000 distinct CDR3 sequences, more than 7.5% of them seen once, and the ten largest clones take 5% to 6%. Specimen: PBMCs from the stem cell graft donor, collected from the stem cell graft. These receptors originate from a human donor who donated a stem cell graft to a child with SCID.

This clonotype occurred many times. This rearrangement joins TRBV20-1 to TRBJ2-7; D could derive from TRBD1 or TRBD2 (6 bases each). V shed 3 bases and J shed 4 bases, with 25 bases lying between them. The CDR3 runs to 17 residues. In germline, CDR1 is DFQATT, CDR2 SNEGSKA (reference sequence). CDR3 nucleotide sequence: TGCAGTGCTAGGAGTATTCCCGGGGGCCAGGACGGTTACGAGCAGTACTTC. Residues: CSARSIPGGQDGYEQYF.

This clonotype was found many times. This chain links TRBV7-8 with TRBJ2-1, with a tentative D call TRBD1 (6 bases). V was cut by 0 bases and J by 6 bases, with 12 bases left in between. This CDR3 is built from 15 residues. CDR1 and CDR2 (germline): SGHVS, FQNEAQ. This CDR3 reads CASSLARTDANEQFF. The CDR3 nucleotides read TGTGCCAGCAGCTTAGCAAGGACAGACGCCAATGAGCAGTTCTTC.

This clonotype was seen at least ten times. The CDR3 region has the DNA TGTGCCAGCAGTCACGGATTAGAGCAGTTCTTC. This encodes CASSHGLEQFF. The chain couples TRBV12-3 or TRBV12-4 to TRBJ2-1, with D unclear. The CDR3 loop spans 11 amino acids. V was cut by 5 bases and J by 10 bases, with 9 bases left in between.

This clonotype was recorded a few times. The CDR3 DNA reads as TGTGCCAGCAACCTTGAGAGGGTTGGTGAGCAGTTCTTC. Translation gives CASNLERVGEQFF. The gene calls are TRBV11-2 and TRBJ2-1; tentatively, D is TRBD2 (5 bases). The CDR3 sequence is 13 residues long. CDR1 is SGHAT and CDR2 is FQNNGV in the germline V gene. Trimming removed 7 bases from V and 9 bases from J, with 16 bases in between.

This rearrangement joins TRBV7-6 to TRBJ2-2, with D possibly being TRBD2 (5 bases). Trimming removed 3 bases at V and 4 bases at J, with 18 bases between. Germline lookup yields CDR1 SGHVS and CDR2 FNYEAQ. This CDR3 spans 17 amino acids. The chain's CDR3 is CASSFATAADITGELFF. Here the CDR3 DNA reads TGTGCCAGCAGCTTCGCCACAGCGGCGGATATCACCGGGGAGCTGTTTTTT.

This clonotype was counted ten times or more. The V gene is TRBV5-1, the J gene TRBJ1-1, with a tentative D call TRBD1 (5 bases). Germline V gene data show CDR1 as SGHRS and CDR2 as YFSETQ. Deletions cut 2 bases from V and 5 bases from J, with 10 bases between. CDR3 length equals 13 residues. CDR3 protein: CASSFQGRTEAFF. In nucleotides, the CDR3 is TGCGCCAGCAGCTTCCAGGGACGGACTGAAGCTTTCTTT. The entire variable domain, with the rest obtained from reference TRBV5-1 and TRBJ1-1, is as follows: KAGVTQTPRYLIKTRGQQVTLSCSPISGHRSVSWYQQTPGQGLQFLFEYFSETQRNKGNFPGRFSGRQFSNSRSEMNVSTLELGDSALYLCASSFQGRTEAFFGQGTRLTVV.

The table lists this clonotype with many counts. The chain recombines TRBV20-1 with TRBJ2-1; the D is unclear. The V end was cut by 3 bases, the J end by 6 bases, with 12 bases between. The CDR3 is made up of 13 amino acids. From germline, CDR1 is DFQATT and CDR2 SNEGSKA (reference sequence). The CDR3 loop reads CSARLRAVNEQFF. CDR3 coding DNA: TGCAGTGCTAGGCTCAGAGCAGTCAATGAGCAGTTCTTC.

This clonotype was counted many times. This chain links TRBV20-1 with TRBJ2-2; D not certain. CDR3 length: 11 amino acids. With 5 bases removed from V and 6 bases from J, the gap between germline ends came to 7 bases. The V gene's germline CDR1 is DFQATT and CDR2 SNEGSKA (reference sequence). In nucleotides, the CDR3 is TGCAGTGCTGTTCGGTCCGGGGAGCTGTTTTTT. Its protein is CSAVRSGELFF.

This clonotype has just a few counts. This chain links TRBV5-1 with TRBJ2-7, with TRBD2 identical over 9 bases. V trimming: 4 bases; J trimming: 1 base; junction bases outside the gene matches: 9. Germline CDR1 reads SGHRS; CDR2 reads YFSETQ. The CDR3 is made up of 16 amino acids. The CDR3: CASSERSGGMSYEQYF. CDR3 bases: TGCGCCAGCAGCGAAAGAAGCGGGGGGATGTCCTACGAGCAGTACTTC.

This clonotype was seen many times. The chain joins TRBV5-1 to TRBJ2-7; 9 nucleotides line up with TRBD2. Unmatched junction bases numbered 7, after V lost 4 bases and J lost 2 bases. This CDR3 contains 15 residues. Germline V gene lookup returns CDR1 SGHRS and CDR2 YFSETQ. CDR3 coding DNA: TGCGCCAGCAGCCCGCTGACTAGCGGAGCCTACGAGCAGTACTTC. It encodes CASSPLTSGAYEQYF.

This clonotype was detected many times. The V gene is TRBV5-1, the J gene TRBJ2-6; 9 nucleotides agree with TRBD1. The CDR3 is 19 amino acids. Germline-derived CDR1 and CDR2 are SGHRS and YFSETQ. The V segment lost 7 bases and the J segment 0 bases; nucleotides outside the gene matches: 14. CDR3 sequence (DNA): TGCGCCAGCGCACCGGGACAGGGCGTCCAACTCTCTGGGGCCAACGTCCTGACTTTC. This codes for CASAPGQGVQLSGANVLTF.

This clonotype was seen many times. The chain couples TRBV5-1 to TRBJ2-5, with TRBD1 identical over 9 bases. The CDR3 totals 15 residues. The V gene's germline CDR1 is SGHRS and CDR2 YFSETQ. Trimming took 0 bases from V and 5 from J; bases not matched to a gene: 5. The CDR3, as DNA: TGCGCCAGCAGCTTGGCCGGGACAGGGAGGGAGACCCAGTACTTC. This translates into CASSLAGTGRETQYF.

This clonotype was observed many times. CDR3 coding DNA: TGTGCCAGCAGTCCCCACCGGGTGGCCTATGGCTACACCTTC. It codes for CASSPHRVAYGYTF. This chain uses TRBV12-3 or TRBV12-4 with TRBJ1-2; D unclear. The V and J ends lost 5 bases and 4 bases respectively, with 14 bases between them. The CDR3 is 14 amino acids.

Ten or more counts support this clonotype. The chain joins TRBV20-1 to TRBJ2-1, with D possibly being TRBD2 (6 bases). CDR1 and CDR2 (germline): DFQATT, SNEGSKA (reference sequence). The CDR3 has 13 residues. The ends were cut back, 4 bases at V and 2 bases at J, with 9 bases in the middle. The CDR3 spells CSAMEGAYNEQFF. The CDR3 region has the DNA TGCAGTGCTATGGAGGGCGCCTACAATGAGCAGTTCTTC.

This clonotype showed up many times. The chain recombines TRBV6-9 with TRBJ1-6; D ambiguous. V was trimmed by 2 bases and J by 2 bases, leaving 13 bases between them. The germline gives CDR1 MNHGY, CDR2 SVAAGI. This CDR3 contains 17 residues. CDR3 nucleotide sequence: TGTGCCAGCAGTTATGACGAACCGGGCCCCTATAATTCACCCCTCCACTTT. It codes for CASSYDEPGPYNSPLHF.

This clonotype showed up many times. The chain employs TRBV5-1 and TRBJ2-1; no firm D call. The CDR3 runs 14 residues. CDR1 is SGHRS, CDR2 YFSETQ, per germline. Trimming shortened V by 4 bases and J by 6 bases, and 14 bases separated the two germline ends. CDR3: CASSPALSSNEQFF. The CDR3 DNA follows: TGCGCCAGCAGCCCTGCACTATCTAGCAATGAGCAGTTCTTC.

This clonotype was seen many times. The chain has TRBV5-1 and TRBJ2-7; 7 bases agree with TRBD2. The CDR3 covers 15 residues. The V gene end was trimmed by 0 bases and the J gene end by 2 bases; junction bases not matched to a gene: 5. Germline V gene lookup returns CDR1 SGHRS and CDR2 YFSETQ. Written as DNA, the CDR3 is TGCGCCAGCAGCTTGGCAGCGGGGCCAACCTACGAGCAGTACTTC. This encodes CASSLAAGPTYEQYF.

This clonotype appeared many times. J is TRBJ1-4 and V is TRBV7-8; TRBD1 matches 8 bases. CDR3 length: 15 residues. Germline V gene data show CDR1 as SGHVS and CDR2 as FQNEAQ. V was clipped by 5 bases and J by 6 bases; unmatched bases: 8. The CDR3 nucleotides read TGTGCCAGCAGCCAAAGGACAGGGTTGGATGAAAAACTGTTTTTT. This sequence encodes CASSQRTGLDEKLFF.

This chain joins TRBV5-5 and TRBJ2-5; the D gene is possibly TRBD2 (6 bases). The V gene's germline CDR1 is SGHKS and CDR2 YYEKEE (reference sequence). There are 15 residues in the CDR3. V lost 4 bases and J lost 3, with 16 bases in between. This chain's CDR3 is CASSLEGTAEETQYF. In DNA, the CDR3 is TGTGCCAGCAGCCTCGAAGGGACTGCAGAAGAGACCCAGTACTTC.

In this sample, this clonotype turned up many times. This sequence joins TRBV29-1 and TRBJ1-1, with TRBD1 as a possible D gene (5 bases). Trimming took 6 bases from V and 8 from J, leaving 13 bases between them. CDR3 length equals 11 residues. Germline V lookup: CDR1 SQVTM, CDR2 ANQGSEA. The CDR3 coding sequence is TGCAGCGTGTCCGCGGGACGGGAAGCTTTCTTT. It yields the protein CSVSAGREAFF.

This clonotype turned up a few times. The CDR3, as DNA: TGTGCCAGCAGCCGGGGGCCTAGCGCTAACACCGGGGAGCTGTTTTTT. Amino acid sequence: CASSRGPSANTGELFF. The chain employs TRBV7-9 and TRBJ2-2; D may be TRBD1 or TRBD2 (6 bases each). There are 16 residues in the CDR3. V lost 5 bases and J 2 bases, leaving 15 bases between the germline ends. Looked up from germline, CDR1 is SEHNR and CDR2 is FQNEAQ (reference sequence). The variable domain in full, completed from reference TRBV7-9 and TRBJ2-2, reads DTGVSQNPRHKITKRGQNVTFRCDPISEHNRLYWYRQTLGQGPEFLTYFQNEAQLEKSRLLSDRFSAERPKGSFSTLEIQRTEQGDSAMYLCASSRGPSANTGELFFGEGSRLTVL.

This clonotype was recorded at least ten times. The CDR3 is CSARKGDTQYF. The DNA for the CDR3 is TGCAGTGCTAGGAAAGGAGATACGCAGTATTTT. The chain links TRBV20-1 to TRBJ2-3; D is uncertain. The CDR3 loop spans 11 amino acids. The germline V and J ends were trimmed by 3 bases and 5 bases, with 6 bases remaining between them. From germline, CDR1 is DFQATT and CDR2 SNEGSKA (reference sequence).

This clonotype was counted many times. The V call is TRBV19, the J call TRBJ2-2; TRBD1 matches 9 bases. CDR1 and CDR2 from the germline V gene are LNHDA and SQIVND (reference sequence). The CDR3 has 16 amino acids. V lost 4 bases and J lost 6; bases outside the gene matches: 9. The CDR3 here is CASSTAGQGLAGELFF. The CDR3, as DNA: TGTGCCAGTAGTACCGCGGGACAGGGTTTAGCCGGGGAGCTGTTTTTT.

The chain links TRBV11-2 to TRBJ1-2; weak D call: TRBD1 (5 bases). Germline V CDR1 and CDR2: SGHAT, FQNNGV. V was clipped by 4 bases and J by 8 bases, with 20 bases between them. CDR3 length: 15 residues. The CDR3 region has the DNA TGTGCCAGCAGCTCGTCGGTCAGGGACTCGGGGGGCTACACCTTC. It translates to CASSSSVRDSGGYTF.

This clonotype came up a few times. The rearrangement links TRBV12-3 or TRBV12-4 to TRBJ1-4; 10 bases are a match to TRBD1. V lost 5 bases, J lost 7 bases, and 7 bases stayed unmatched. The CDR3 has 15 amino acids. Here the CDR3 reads CASSPRDRGGEKLFF. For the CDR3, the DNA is TGTGCCAGCAGTCCTCGGGACAGGGGAGGTGAAAAACTGTTTTTT.

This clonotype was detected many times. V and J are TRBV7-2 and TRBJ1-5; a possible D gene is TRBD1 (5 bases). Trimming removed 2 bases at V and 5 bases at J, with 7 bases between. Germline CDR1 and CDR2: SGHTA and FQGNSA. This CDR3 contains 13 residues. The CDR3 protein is CASSLQGDQPQHF. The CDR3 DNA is TGTGCCAGCAGCTTACAGGGTGATCAGCCCCAGCATTTT.

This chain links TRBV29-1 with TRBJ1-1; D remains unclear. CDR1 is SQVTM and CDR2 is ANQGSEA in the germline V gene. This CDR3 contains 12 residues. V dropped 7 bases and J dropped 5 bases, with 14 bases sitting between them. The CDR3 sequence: CSDMTWNTEAFF. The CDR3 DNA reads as TGCAGCGACATGACATGGAATACTGAAGCTTTCTTT.

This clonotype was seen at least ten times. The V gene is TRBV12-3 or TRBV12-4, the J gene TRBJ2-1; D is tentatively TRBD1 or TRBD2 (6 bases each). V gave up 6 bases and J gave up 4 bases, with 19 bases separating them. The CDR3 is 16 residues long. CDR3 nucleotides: TGTGCCAGCAGGGGGGGCGGGTGGCAGGAGTACAATGAGCAGTTCTTC. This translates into CASRGGGWQEYNEQFF.

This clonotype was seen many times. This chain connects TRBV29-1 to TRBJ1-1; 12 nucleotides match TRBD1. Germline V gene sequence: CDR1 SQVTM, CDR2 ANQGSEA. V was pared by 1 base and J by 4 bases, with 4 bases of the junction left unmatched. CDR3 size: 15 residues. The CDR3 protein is CSVEAGQGAFTEAFF. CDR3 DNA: TGCAGCGTTGAAGCGGGACAGGGGGCTTTCACTGAAGCTTTCTTT.